This T cell receptor (beta chain) originates from a study of CD8+CD57+ T cells in acquired aplastic anemia. Study information: Yields of DNA that came from sorted CD4+ and CD8+ cells averaged roughly 3.3 ug. The study's findings and limits: Patients and controls shared twenty-nine CD8+ CDR3 sequences.

Regarding this clonotype: Its antigen is not known. A read error is possible here, since a much larger clone lies one base away.

TCR beta VDJ and CDR3 were profiled, and genomic DNA was the template. Using its own MiXCR run on the reads, TCRdb lists one record per CDR3 protein. The repertoire holds 110,000 or so distinct CDR3 sequences, with approximately 61% as singletons. The authors sequenced patients whose flow cytometry had shown CD8+CD57+ cell expansion. Blood samples were obtained from patients who had received no prior therapy. The source of this sequence is a human donor with aplastic anemia. Sequenced input: sorted CD4+, CD8+, or CD8+CD57+ T cells (not recorded which) from PBMCs.

Here the CDR3 reads CASSLQPTNEKLVF. DNA for the CDR3: TGTGCCAGCAGCTTACAGCCAACTAATGAAAAACTGGTTTTT. The chain carries TRBV7-9 and TRBJ1-4; D uncertain. CDR3 size: 14 residues. CDR1 SEHNR and CDR2 FQNEAQ come from the germline V gene (reference sequence).